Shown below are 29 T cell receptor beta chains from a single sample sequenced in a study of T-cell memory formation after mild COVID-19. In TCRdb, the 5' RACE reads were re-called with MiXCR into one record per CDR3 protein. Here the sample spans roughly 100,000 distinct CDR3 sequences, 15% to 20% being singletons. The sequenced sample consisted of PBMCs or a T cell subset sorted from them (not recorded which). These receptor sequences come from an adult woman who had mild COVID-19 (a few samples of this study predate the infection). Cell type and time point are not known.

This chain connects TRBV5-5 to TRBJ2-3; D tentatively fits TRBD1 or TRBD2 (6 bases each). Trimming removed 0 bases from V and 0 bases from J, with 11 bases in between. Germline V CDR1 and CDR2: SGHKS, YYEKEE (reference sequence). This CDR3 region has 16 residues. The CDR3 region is CASSLAQGRSTDTQYF. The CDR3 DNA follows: TGTGCCAGCAGCTTGGCTCAGGGGAGGAGCACAGATACGCAGTATTTT. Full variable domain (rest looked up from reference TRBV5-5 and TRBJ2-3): DAGVTQSPTHLIKTRGQQVTLRCSPISGHKSVSWYQQVLGQGPQFIFQYYEKEERGRGNFPDRFSARQFPNYSSELNVNALLLGDSALYLCASSLAQGRSTDTQYFGPGTRLTVL.

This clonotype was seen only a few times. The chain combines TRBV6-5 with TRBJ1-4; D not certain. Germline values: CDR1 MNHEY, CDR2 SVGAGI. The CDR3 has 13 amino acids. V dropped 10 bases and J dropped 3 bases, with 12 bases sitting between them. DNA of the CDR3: TGTGCCACACACAACCACCCTAATGAAAAACTGTTTTTT. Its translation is CATHNHPNEKLFF.

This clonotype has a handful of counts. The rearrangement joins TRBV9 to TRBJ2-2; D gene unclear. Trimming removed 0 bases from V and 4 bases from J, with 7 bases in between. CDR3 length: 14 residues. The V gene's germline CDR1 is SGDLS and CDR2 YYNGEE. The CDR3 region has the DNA TGTGCCAGCAGCGTAGCTACGGGCACCGGGGAGCTGTTTTTT. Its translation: CASSVATGTGELFF.

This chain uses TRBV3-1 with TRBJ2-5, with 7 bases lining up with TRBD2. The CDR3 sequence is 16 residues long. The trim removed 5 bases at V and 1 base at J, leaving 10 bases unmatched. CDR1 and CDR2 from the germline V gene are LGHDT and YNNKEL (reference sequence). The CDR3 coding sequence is TGTGCCAGCAGCAACCCTCTAGCGGTGACCCAAGAGACCCAGTACTTC. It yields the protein CASSNPLAVTQETQYF.

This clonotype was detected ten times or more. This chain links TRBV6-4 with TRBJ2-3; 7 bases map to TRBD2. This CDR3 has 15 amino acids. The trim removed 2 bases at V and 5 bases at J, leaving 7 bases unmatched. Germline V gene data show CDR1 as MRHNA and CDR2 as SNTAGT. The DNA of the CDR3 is TGTGCCAGCAGTGACGGGCGGGAGTATGGAGATACGCAGTATTTT. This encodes CASSDGREYGDTQYF.

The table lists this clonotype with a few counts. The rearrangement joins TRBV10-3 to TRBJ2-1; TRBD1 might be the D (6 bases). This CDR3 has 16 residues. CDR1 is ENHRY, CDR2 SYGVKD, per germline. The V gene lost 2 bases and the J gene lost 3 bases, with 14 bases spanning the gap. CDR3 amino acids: CAISETGTGSYNEQFF. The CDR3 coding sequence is TGTGCCATCAGTGAGACAGGGACGGGAAGCTACAATGAGCAGTTCTTC.

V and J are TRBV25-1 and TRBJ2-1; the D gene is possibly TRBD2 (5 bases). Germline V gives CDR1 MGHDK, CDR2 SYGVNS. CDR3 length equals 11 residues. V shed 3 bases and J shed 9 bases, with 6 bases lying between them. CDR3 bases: TGTGCCAGCAGTGAGGCGGGTGAGCAGTTCTTC. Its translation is CASSEAGEQFF.

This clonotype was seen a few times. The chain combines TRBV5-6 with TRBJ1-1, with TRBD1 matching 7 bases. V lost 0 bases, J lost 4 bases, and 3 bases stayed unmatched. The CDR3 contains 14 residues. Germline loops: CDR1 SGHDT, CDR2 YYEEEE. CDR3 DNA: TGTGCCAGCAGCTTGGCCGGGACAGCCACTGAAGCTTTCTTT. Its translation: CASSLAGTATEAFF. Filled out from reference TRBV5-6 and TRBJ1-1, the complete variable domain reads DAGVTQSPTHLIKTRGQQVTLRCSPKSGHDTVSWYQQALGQGPQFIFQYYEEEERQRGNFPDRFSGHQFPNYSSELNVNALLLGDSALYLCASSLAGTATEAFFGQGTRLTVV.

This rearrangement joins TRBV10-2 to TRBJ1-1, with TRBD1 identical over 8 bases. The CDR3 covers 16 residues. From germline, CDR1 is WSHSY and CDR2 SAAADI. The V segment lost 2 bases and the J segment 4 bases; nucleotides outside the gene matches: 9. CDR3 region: CASSEGAPDRGTEAFF. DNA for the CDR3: TGCGCCAGCAGTGAGGGGGCACCTGACAGGGGCACTGAAGCTTTCTTT.

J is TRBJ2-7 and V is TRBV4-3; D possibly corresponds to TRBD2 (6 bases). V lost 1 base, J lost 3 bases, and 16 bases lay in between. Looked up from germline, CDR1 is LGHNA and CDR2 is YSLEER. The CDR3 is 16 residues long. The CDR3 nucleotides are TGCGCCAGCAGCCAAGCGTTCGGGACTGCTGGCTACGAGCAGTACTTC. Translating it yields CASSQAFGTAGYEQYF.

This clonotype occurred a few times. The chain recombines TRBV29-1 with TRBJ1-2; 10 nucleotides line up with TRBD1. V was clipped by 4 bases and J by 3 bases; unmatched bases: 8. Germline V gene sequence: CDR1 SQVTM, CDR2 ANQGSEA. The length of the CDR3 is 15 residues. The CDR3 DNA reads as TGCAGCGTTGCCAAACCGGGACAGGGGCACTATGGCTACACCTTC. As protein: CSVAKPGQGHYGYTF.

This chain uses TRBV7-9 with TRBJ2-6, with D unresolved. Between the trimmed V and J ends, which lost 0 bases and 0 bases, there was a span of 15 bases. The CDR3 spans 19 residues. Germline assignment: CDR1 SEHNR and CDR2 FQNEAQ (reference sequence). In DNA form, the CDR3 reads TGTGCCAGCAGCTTAGCCGGGTTAGGCCTCGTCTCTGGGGCCAACGTCCTGACTTTC. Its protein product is CASSLAGLGLVSGANVLTF.

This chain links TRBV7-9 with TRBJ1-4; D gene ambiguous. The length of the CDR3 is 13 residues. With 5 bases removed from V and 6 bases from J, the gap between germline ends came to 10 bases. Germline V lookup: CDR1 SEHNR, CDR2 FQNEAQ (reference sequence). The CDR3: CASSDLRDEKLFF. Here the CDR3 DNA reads TGTGCCAGCAGCGACCTCCGGGATGAAAAACTGTTTTTT.

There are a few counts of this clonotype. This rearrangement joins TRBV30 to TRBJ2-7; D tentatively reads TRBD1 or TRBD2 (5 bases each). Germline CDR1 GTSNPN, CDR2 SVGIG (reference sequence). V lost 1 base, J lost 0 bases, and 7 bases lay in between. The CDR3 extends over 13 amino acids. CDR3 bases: TGTGCCTGGAGTGGAGGGACCTCCTACGAGCAGTACTTC. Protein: CAWSGGTSYEQYF.

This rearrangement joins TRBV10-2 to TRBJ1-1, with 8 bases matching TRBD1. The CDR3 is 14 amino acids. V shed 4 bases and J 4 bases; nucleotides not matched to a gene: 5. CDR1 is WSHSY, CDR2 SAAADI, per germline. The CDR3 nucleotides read TGCGCCAGCAGTGCTGTTACAGGGGGCACTGAAGCTTTCTTT. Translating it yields CASSAVTGGTEAFF.

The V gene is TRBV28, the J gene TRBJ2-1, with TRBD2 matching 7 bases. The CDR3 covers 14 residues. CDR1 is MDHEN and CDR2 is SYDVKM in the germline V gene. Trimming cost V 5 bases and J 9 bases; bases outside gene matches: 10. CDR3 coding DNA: TGTGCCAGCAGTCGCCAGATGACGGGAGGTGAGCAGTTCTTC. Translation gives CASSRQMTGGEQFF.

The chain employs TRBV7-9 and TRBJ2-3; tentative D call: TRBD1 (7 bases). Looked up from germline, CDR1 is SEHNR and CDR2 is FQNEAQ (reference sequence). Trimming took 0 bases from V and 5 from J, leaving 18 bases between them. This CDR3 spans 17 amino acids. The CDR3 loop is CASSLAERQGGRDTQYF. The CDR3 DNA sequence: TGTGCCAGCAGCTTAGCGGAAAGGCAGGGGGGCCGAGATACGCAGTATTTT.

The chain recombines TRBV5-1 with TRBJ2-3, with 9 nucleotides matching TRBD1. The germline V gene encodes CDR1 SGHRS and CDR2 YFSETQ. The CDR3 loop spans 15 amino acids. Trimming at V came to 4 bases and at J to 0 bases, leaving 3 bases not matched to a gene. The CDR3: CASSPTGGSTDTQYF. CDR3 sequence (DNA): TGCGCCAGCAGCCCGACAGGGGGGAGCACAGATACGCAGTATTTT.

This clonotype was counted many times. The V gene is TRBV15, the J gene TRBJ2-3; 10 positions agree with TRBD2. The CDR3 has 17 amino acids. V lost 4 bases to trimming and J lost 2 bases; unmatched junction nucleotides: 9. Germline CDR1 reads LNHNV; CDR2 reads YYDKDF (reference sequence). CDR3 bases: TGTGCCACCAGCAAGAAACGACTAGCGGGTTTCACAGATACGCAGTATTTT. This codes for CATSKKRLAGFTDTQYF.

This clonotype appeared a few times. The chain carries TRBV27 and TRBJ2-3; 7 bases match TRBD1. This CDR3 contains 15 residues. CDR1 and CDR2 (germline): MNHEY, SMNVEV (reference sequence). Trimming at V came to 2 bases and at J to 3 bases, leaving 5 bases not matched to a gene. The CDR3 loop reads CASSLQGEFTDTQYF. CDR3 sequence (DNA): TGTGCCAGCAGTTTACAGGGGGAGTTTACAGATACGCAGTATTTT.

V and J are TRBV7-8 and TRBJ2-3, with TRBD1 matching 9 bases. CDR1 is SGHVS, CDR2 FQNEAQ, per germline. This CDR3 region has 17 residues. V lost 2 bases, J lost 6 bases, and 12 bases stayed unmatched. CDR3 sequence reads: CASSLTPTWTGEDTQYF. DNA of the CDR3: TGTGCCAGCAGCTTAACCCCAACTTGGACAGGGGAGGATACGCAGTATTTT.

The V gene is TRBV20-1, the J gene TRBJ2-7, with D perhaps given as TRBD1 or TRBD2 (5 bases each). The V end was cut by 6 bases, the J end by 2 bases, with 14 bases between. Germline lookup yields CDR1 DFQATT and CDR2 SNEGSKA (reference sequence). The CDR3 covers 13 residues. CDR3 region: CSARDGFTYEQYF. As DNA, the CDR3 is TGCAGTGCAAGGGACGGTTTCACCTACGAGCAGTACTTC.

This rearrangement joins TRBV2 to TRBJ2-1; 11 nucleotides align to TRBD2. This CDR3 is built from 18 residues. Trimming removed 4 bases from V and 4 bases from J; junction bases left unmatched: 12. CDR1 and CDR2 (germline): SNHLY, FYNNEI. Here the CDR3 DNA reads TGTGCCAGCAGTGGGGATAAACTAACTAGCGGGAGATACAATGAGCAGTTCTTC. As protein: CASSGDKLTSGRYNEQFF.

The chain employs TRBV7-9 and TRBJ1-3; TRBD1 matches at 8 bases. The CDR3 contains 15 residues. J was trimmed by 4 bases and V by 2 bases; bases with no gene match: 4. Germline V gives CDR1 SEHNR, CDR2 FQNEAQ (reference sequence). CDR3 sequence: CASSLSGTGGNTIYF. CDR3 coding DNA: TGTGCCAGCAGCTTATCTGGGACAGGAGGAAACACCATATATTTT.

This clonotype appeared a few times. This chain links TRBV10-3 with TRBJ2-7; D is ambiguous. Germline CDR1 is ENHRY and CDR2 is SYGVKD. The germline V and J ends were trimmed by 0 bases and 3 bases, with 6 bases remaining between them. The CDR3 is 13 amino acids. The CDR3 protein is CAISESDGYEQYF. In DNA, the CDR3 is TGTGCCATCAGTGAGTCGGACGGCTACGAGCAGTACTTC.

CDR3 sequence: CASSLGLAGEVSYNEQFF. The CDR3 nucleotides are TGTGCCAGCAGCCTTGGACTAGCGGGGGAGGTTTCCTACAATGAGCAGTTCTTC. The chain is built from TRBV13 and TRBJ2-1, with 13 bases aligning to TRBD2. V lost 5 bases, J lost 1 base, and 8 bases stayed unmatched. Germline V lookup: CDR1 PRHDT, CDR2 FYEKMQ (reference sequence). This CDR3 is built from 18 residues.

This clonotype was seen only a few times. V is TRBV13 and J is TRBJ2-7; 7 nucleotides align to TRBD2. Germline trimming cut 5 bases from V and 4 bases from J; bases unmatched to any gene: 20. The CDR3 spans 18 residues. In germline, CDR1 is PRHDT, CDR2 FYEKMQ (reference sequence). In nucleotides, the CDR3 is TGTGCCAGCAGCCCCCGTGGTTGGGCGGGGGAGCCTAAATACGAGCAGTACTTC. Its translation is CASSPRGWAGEPKYEQYF.

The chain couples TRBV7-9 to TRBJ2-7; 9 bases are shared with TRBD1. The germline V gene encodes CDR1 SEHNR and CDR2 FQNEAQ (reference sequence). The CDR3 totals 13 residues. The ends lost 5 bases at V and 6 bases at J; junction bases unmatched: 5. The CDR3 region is CASSHAGQGEQYF. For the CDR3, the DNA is TGTGCCAGCAGCCATGCGGGACAGGGCGAGCAGTACTTC.

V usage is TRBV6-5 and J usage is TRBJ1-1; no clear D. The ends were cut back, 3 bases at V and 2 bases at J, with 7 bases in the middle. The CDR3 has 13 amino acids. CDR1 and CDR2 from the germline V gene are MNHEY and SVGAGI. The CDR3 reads CASSYTTNTEAFF. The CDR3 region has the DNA TGTGCCAGCAGTTATACCACTAACACTGAAGCTTTCTTT.